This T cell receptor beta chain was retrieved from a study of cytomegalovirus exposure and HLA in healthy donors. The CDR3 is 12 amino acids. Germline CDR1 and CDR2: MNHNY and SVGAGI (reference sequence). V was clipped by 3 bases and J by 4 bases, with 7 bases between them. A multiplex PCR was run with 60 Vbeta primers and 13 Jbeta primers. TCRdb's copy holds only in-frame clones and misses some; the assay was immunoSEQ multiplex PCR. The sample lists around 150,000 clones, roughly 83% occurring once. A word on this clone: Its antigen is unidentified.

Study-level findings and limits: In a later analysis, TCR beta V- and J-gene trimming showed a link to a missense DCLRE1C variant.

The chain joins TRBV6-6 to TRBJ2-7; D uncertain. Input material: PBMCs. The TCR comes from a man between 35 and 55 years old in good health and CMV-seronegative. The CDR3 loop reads CASSYSPYEQYF. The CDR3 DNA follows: TGTGCCAGCAGTTATTCCCCTTACGAGCAGTACTTC.